This passage covers 28 T cell receptor beta chains from one sample sequenced in a study of shared clonotypes between healthy human individuals. Clones were sequenced by immunoSEQ multiplex PCR, and TCRdb holds only the in-frame ones, with some missing. The profile shows some 240,000 clones, about 69% of them singletons. The sample was memory CD4+ T cells sorted from blood. Subset described: CD45RA-negative fraction. These receptor sequences come from a man aged 25 to 45 in good health.

The rearrangement uses TRBV13 and TRBJ2-7; no clear D. The germline V and J ends were trimmed by 2 bases and 2 bases, with 7 bases remaining between them. CDR1 and CDR2 from the germline V gene are PRHDT and FYEKMQ (reference sequence). The CDR3 is 13 amino acids. The CDR3 DNA is TGTGCCAGCAGCTTACACGGCACCTACGAGCAGTACTTC. This sequence encodes CASSLHGTYEQYF. Variable domain in full (rest from reference TRBV13 and TRBJ2-7): AAGVIQSPRHLIKEKRETATLKCYPIPRHDTVYWYQQGPGQDPQFLISFYEKMQSDKGSIPDRFSAQQFSDYHSELNMSSLELGDSALYFCASSLHGTYEQYFGPGTRLTVT.

The rearrangement uses TRBV15 and TRBJ1-1, with TRBD1 matching 7 bases. Trimming removed 2 bases from V and 5 bases from J; junction bases left unmatched: 5. Germline V gives CDR1 LNHNV, CDR2 YYDKDF (reference sequence). The CDR3 loop spans 14 amino acids. CDR3 in amino acids: CATSRQGGGTEAFF. As DNA, the CDR3 is TGTGCCACCAGCAGACAGGGGGGAGGAACTGAAGCTTTCTTT.

A few counts support this clone. The gene calls are TRBV28 and TRBJ1-2; tentatively, D is TRBD1 (6 bases). The CDR3 covers 15 residues. Germline CDR1 is MDHEN and CDR2 is SYDVKM. Between the trimmed V and J ends, which lost 3 bases and 8 bases, there was a span of 19 bases. CDR3 bases: TGTGCCAGCAGTTTCGTCGGGGGCATCTCCTCGGGCTACACCTTC. Amino acid sequence: CASSFVGGISSGYTF.

In its sample, this clone was seen once. This CDR3 reads CASSLTGTGPILAKNIQYF. CDR3 nucleotides: TGTGCCAGCAGCTTGACCGGGACAGGGCCCATTCTAGCCAAAAACATTCAGTACTTC. The chain uses TRBV5-4 and TRBJ2-4; TRBD1 aligns across 9 bases. J gave up 0 bases and V 1 base, and 11 bases lay outside the gene matches. Looked up from germline, CDR1 is SGHNT and CDR2 is YYREEE (reference sequence). The CDR3 has 19 amino acids.

This clone occurred many times. This sequence joins TRBV6-1 and TRBJ2-1, with TRBD2 as a possible D gene (6 bases). From germline, CDR1 is MNHNS and CDR2 SASEGT. Trimming shortened V by 3 bases and J by 5 bases, and 17 bases separated the two germline ends. The CDR3 contains 16 residues. The CDR3 here is CASSEWGEEAHNEQFF. The DNA for the CDR3 is TGTGCCAGCAGTGAGTGGGGGGAAGAGGCCCACAATGAGCAGTTCTTC.

V usage is TRBV28 and J usage is TRBJ2-4; D gene uncertain. The V gene's germline CDR1 is MDHEN and CDR2 SYDVKM. Between the trimmed V and J ends, which lost 5 bases and 0 bases, there was a span of 11 bases. The CDR3 is made up of 15 amino acids. The CDR3 DNA sequence: TGTGCCAGCAGTAGGTGGGATCTAGCCAAAAACATTCAGTACTTC. This codes for CASSRWDLAKNIQYF.

This clone was seen only once. V usage is TRBV27 and J usage is TRBJ2-5, with 8 bases fitting TRBD1. The ends lost 4 bases at V and 2 bases at J; junction bases unmatched: 6. CDR3 length equals 15 residues. Germline assignment: CDR1 MNHEY and CDR2 SMNVEV (reference sequence). The CDR3 DNA reads as TGTGCCAGCAGTTCTGGACAGGGAAGACAAGAGACCCAGTACTTC. It yields the protein CASSSGQGRQETQYF.

The chain uses TRBV7-9 and TRBJ2-2; 7 bases line up with TRBD1. The length of the CDR3 is 18 residues. V gave up 0 bases and J gave up 1 base; unmatched junction bases: 8. Germline lookup yields CDR1 SEHNR and CDR2 FQNEAQ (reference sequence). The CDR3 bases are TGTGCCAGCAGCTTAGCCCTGTGGGACAGAAGGAACACCGGGGAGCTGTTTTTT. Amino acids: CASSLALWDRRNTGELFF. Together with reference TRBV7-9 and TRBJ2-2, the CDR3 gives the full variable domain: DTGVSQNPRHKITKRGQNVTFRCDPISEHNRLYWYRQTLGQGPEFLTYFQNEAQLEKSRLLSDRFSAERPKGSFSTLEIQRTEQGDSAMYLCASSLALWDRRNTGELFFGEGSRLTVL.

This chain joins TRBV5-4 and TRBJ1-1; perhaps TRBD1 as D (6 bases). Germline V gene sequence: CDR1 SGHNT, CDR2 YYREEE (reference sequence). V lost 5 bases to trimming and J lost 6 bases, with 14 bases between them. The CDR3 loop spans 13 amino acids. In DNA form, the CDR3 reads TGTGCCAGCAGTCTGGGGCCAGGGGCTGAAGCTTTCTTT. Its translation is CASSLGPGAEAFF.

This chain uses TRBV5-1 with TRBJ2-3; 9 bases are shared with TRBD2. With 5 bases clipped from V and 5 bases from J, the junction kept 9 bases outside the gene matches. The germline gives CDR1 SGHRS, CDR2 YFSETQ. The CDR3 is 15 amino acids. Written as DNA, the CDR3 is TGCGCCAGCAGTTGGCGGGAGGGCCAGGGAGATACGCAGTATTTT. Amino acid sequence: CASSWREGQGDTQYF. The full variable domain, rest sourced from reference TRBV5-1 and TRBJ2-3, is KAGVTQTPRYLIKTRGQQVTLSCSPISGHRSVSWYQQTPGQGLQFLFEYFSETQRNKGNFPGRFSGRQFSNSRSEMNVSTLELGDSALYLCASSWREGQGDTQYFGPGTRLTVL.

The V call is TRBV6-6, the J call TRBJ1-5; D gene unclear. CDR1 and CDR2 from the germline V gene are MNHNY and SVGAGI (reference sequence). The germline V and J ends were trimmed by 6 bases and 7 bases, with 13 bases remaining between them. The CDR3 loop spans 13 amino acids. Here the CDR3 reads CASRDTGNQPQHF. CDR3 DNA sequence: TGTGCCAGCAGAGACACGGGGAACCAGCCCCAGCATTTT.

The gene calls are TRBV7-8 and TRBJ1-4, with D possibly TRBD1 on 5 matching bases. The CDR3 runs 16 residues. Trimming left V 2 bases short and J 7 bases short, with 17 bases between. Germline assignment: CDR1 SGHVS and CDR2 FQNEAQ. The CDR3 DNA sequence: TGTGCCAGCAGCTTATTTAGGCAGGGATACCGTGAAAAACTGTTTTTT. Translated: CASSLFRQGYREKLFF.

Concerning this clone itself: This may be a read error: a much more frequent sequence differs by one nucleotide. The chain recombines TRBV7-2 with TRBJ2-5; D uncertain. The CDR3 spans 12 residues. The germline V gene has CDR1 SGHTA and CDR2 FQGNSA. CDR3 amino acids: CVSSFERETQYF. CDR3 coding DNA: TGTGTCAGCAGCTTCGAAAGAGAGACCCAGTACTTC. The whole variable domain, filled in from reference TRBV7-2 and TRBJ2-5, reads GAGVSQSPSNKVTEKGKDVELRCDPISGHTALYWYRQSLGQGLEFLIYFQGNSAPDKSGLPSDRFSAERTGGSVSTLTIQRTQQEDSAVYLCVSSFERETQYFGPGTRLLVL.

The rearrangement uses TRBV6-6 and TRBJ2-3, with 7 bases that match TRBD2. This CDR3 is 15 amino acids long. CDR1 MNHNY and CDR2 SVGAGI come from the germline V gene (reference sequence). J lost 3 bases, V lost 4 bases, and 7 bases had no gene match. Here the CDR3 DNA reads TGTGCCAGCAGTTCGGGCCTAGCGGTTACAGATACGCAGTATTTT. This encodes CASSSGLAVTDTQYF.

The chain couples TRBV2 to TRBJ2-3, with TRBD2 identical over 11 bases. Germline V gene sequence: CDR1 SNHLY, CDR2 FYNNEI. The CDR3 runs 14 residues. V was pared by 5 bases and J by 4 bases, with 2 bases of the junction left unmatched. CDR3 DNA sequence: TGTGCCAGCAGTCAGGGACTAGCGGCAGATACGCAGTATTTT. It specifies CASSQGLAADTQYF.

The sample holds a few counts of this clone. This chain joins TRBV19 and TRBJ2-2, with 8 bases fitting TRBD1. Germline V gene data show CDR1 as LNHDA and CDR2 as SQIVND (reference sequence). The length of the CDR3 is 15 residues. The ends lost 7 bases at V and 6 bases at J; junction bases unmatched: 10. The CDR3 DNA reads TGTGCCAGTAATTTCCCACAGGGGGGTTCCGGGGAGCTGTTTTTT. Translation: CASNFPQGGSGELFF. Variable domain in full (rest from reference TRBV19 and TRBJ2-2): DGGITQSPKYLFRKEGQNVTLSCEQNLNHDAMYWYRQDPGQGLRLIYYSQIVNDFQKGDIAEGYSVSREKKESFPLTVTSAQKNPTAFYLCASNFPQGGSGELFFGEGSRLTVL.

J is TRBJ1-3 and V is TRBV10-2; 7 positions match TRBD1. Losses at the gene ends were 6 bases for V and 0 bases for J; bases not matched to a gene: 8. The CDR3 sequence is 16 residues long. Germline V gene lookup returns CDR1 WSHSY and CDR2 SAAADI. The CDR3 spells CASRSTGFYSGNTIYF. Written as DNA, the CDR3 is TGCGCCAGCAGATCGACAGGGTTCTACTCTGGAAACACCATATATTTT.

This clone was picked up many times. The chain carries TRBV2 and TRBJ1-2; the D gene is possibly TRBD1 (5 bases). V was trimmed by 2 bases and J by 2 bases, leaving 9 bases between them. Germline V lookup: CDR1 SNHLY, CDR2 FYNNEI. This CDR3 contains 14 residues. CDR3 sequence: CASSEQGLNYGYTF. CDR3 nucleotides: TGTGCCAGCAGTGAACAGGGACTAAACTATGGCTACACCTTC.

The V and J genes are TRBV19 and TRBJ2-2, with D possibly matching TRBD1 (5 bases). CDR1 is LNHDA and CDR2 is SQIVND in the germline V gene (reference sequence). V was clipped by 5 bases and J by 8 bases, with 15 bases between them. The CDR3 contains 14 residues. The CDR3 coding sequence is TGTGCCAGTAGTCCTCCCAGGGCAGGAGGGGAGCTGTTTTTT. It yields the protein CASSPPRAGGELFF.

The chain uses TRBV6-6 and TRBJ1-1, with D possibly matching TRBD1 (5 bases). Trimming cost V 6 bases and J 0 bases, with 17 bases left between them. The CDR3 sequence is 16 residues long. CDR1 and CDR2 (germline): MNHNY, SVGAGI (reference sequence). The CDR3 protein is CASRPYVDSLNTEAFF. CDR3 DNA: TGTGCCAGCAGGCCCTACGTAGACAGCTTGAACACTGAAGCTTTCTTT.

The sample holds a few counts of this clone. The CDR3 DNA is TGTGCCAGCAGTTTGCTGGGGGCCTCTGGAAACACCATATATTTT. Translated: CASSLLGASGNTIYF. The rearrangement links TRBV28 to TRBJ1-3; a weak D match, TRBD1 (6 bases). V shed 3 bases and J shed 0 bases, with 9 bases lying between them. Germline-derived CDR1 and CDR2 are MDHEN and SYDVKM. This CDR3 spans 15 amino acids.

This chain uses TRBV2 with TRBJ1-3; no clear D. V was shortened by 0 bases and J by 0 bases, with 18 bases between the two germline ends. The CDR3 is 19 residues long. Germline values: CDR1 SNHLY, CDR2 FYNNEI. The CDR3 nucleotides are TGTGCCAGCAGTGAAGCGCTTATCGTGAACTTGTCCTCTGGAAACACCATATATTTT. Its translation: CASSEALIVNLSSGNTIYF.

The chain joins TRBV2 to TRBJ2-5; 11 positions match TRBD2. The V and J ends lost 8 bases and 4 bases, in that order; junction bases with no gene match: 9. In germline, CDR1 is SNHLY, CDR2 FYNNEI. This CDR3 has 15 residues. The CDR3 sequence: CASATSGSFGETQYF. Written as DNA, the CDR3 is TGTGCCAGCGCTACTAGCGGGAGCTTCGGAGAGACCCAGTACTTC.

This rearrangement joins TRBV28 to TRBJ1-1; D might be TRBD1 (5 bases). This CDR3 has 14 residues. The V and J ends lost 8 bases and 1 base respectively, with 14 bases between them. Germline V gene sequence: CDR1 MDHEN, CDR2 SYDVKM. DNA of the CDR3: TGTGCCAGCTGCCAACGGGGCTGGAACACTGAAGCTTTCTTT. Translation: CASCQRGWNTEAFF.

The chain couples TRBV11-2 to TRBJ2-5; possibly TRBD1 for D (6 bases). Germline assignment: CDR1 SGHAT and CDR2 FQNNGV. The CDR3 loop spans 14 amino acids. V lost 5 bases, J lost 4 bases, and 14 bases lay in between. In DNA, the CDR3 is TGTGCCAGCAGCATTACAGGGTTGGGAGAGACCCAGTACTTC. Translating it yields CASSITGLGETQYF.

The chain is built from TRBV15 and TRBJ2-3; D is perhaps TRBD1 (6 bases). This CDR3 spans 15 amino acids. Germline CDR1 is LNHNV and CDR2 is YYDKDF (reference sequence). Between the trimmed V and J ends, which lost 0 bases and 4 bases, there was a span of 11 bases. CDR3 nucleotides: TGTGCCACCAGCAGAGAGTTGTCAGGGGCAGATACGCAGTATTTT. This sequence encodes CATSRELSGADTQYF. The variable domain in full, completed from reference TRBV15 and TRBJ2-3, reads DAMVIQNPRYQVTQFGKPVTLSCSQTLNHNVMYWYQQKSSQAPKLLFHYYDKDFNNEADTPDNFQSRRPNTSFCFLDIRSPGLGDTAMYLCATSRELSGADTQYFGPGTRLTVL.

The gene calls are TRBV7-2 and TRBJ1-2; weak D call: TRBD1 (6 bases). Germline V CDR1 and CDR2: SGHTA, FQGNSA. The CDR3 sequence is 12 residues long. Trimming cost V 6 bases and J 8 bases, with 13 bases left between them. The CDR3 DNA follows: TGTGCCAGCAGTAGGACAGATCGGGGCTACACCTTC. Its protein is CASSRTDRGYTF.

Here the CDR3 DNA reads TGCAGCGTTGGGACTAGCGGGGGGACCGGGGAGCTGTTTTTT. As protein: CSVGTSGGTGELFF. The V and J genes are TRBV29-1 and TRBJ2-2; TRBD2 agrees at 14 bases. V was clipped by 4 bases and J by 5 bases; unmatched bases: 0. CDR1 is SQVTM and CDR2 is ANQGSEA in the germline V gene. The CDR3 loop spans 14 amino acids.